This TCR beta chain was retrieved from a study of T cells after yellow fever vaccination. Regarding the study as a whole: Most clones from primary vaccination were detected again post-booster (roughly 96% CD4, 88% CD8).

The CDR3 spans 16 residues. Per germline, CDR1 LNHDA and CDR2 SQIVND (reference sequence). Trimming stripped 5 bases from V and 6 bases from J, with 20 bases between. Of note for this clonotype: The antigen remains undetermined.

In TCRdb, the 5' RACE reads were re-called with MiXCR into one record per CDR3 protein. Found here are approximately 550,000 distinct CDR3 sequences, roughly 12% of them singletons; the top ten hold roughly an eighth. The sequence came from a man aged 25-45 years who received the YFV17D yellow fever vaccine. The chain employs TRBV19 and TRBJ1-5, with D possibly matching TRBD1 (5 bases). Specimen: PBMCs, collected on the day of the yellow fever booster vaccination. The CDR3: CASSPPRWGDPQPQHF. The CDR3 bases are TGTGCCAGTAGTCCGCCCAGGTGGGGGGATCCTCAGCCCCAGCATTTT.